Below, one T cell receptor beta chain is given with its context. The antigen is undetermined. This sample is drawn from a study of OX40 agonist ivuxolimab in advanced cancers. Findings and limits, study-wide: Expanded clones tended on average to be more numerous among CD8+ T cells than CD4+. Among the lowest peripheral clonal expansion occurred in 0.1-3.0 mg/kg partial responders. CD4+ and CD8+ blood T cells expanded clonally by week 6 at 0.1 to 3.0 mg/kg.

Clones were sequenced by immunoSEQ multiplex PCR, and TCRdb holds only the in-frame ones, with some missing. The table records some 45,000 clones, approximately 90% of them present only once. V shed 8 bases and J 0 bases; nucleotides not matched to a gene: 6. The CDR3 spans 14 residues. CDR1 and CDR2 (germline): LNHNV, YYDKDF (reference sequence). Researchers took blood at baseline, on cycle 4 day 1, and on cycle 7 day 1. The J gene is TRBJ2-7, the V gene TRBV15; TRBD2 matches 8 bases. The source was CD4+ or CD8+ T cells sorted from blood, collected in a trial of the OX40 agonist ivuxolimab. The source is an adult with an advanced solid tumor such as melanoma, head and neck, liver or kidney cancer. CDR3 in amino acids: CATSYSGNSYEQYF. The CDR3 nucleotides read TGTGCCACCTCTTATAGCGGGAACTCCTACGAGCAGTACTTC.